This TCR beta chain was profiled in a study of T cells after yellow fever vaccination. Study-wide background: Preparation of fractions with low cell numbers was performed using SMART-Seq v4 Ultra Low Input. Study-wide results and limits: Some clonotypes were seen in both the CD4 and the CD8 compartments. These made up a small share and likely arose from convergent recombination. Researchers cautioned that FACS-sorted repertoires could harbor abundant clonotypes contaminating from the bulk population.

Production of TCR cDNA was by 5'RACE template switching, which also added a universal primer site and UMIs. TCRdb re-called the 5' RACE reads through MiXCR, storing one row per CDR3 protein. The data contain over 110,000 distinct CDR3 sequences, 7% to 9% of them seen just once; the ten biggest clones take up less than 0.95%. Germline lookup yields CDR1 LGHDT and CDR2 YNNKEL (reference sequence). The CDR3 covers 13 residues. V lost 3 bases to trimming and J lost 6 bases, with 8 bases between them. There are many counts of this clonotype. As yet, its antigen is unknown. Sequenced here: CD4+ T cells sorted from PBMCs, sampled 5 days after the yellow fever booster vaccination. The receptor was isolated from a man younger than 40 who received the YFV17D yellow fever vaccine. The chain carries TRBV3-1 and TRBJ2-2, with D possibly being TRBD1 (6 bases). The CDR3 DNA sequence: TGTGCCAGCAGCCAGAGGACAGCCGGGGAGCTGTTTTTT. This translates into CASSQRTAGELFF.